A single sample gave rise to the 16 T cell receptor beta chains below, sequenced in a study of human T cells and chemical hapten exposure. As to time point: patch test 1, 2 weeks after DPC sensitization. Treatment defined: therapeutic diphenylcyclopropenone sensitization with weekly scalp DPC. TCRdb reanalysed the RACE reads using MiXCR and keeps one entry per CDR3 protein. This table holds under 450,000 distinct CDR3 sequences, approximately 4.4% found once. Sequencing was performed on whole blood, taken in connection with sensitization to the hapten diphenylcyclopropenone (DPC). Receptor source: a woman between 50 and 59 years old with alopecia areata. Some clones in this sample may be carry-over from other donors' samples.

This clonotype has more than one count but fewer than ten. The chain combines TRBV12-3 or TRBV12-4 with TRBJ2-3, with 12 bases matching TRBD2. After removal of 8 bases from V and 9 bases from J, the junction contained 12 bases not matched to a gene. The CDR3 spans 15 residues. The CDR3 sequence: CASGSSGRASRTQYF. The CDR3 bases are TGTGCCAGCGGCTCTAGCGGGAGGGCGTCAAGGACGCAGTATTTT.

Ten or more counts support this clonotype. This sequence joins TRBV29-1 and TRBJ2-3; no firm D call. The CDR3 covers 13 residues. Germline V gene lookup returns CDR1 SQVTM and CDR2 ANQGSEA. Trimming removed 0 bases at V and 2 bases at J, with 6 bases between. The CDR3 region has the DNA TGCAGCGTTGAAGACAGGAACACAGATACGCAGTATTTT. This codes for CSVEDRNTDTQYF.

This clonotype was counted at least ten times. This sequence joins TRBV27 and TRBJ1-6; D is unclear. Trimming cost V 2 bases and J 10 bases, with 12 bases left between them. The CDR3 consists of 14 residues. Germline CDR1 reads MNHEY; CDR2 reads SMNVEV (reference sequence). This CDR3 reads CASSLLGIKSPLHF. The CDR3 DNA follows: TGTGCCAGCAGTTTACTGGGGATAAAGTCACCCCTCCACTTT.

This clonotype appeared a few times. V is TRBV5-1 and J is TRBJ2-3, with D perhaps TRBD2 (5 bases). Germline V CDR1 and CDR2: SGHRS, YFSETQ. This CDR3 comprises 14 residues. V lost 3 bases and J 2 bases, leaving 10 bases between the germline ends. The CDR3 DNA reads TGCGCCAGCAGCTCCTACCGGGACACAGATACGCAGTATTTT. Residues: CASSSYRDTDTQYF.

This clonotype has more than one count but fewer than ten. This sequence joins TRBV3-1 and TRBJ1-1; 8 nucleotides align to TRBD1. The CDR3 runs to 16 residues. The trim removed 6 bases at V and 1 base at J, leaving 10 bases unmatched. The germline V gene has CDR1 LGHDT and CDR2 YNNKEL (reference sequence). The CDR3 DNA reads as TGTGCCAGCAGACTACAAGGGACAGGAGCGAACACTGAAGCTTTCTTT. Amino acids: CASRLQGTGANTEAFF. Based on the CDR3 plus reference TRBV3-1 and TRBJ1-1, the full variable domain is DTAVSQTPKYLVTQMGNDKSIKCEQNLGHDTMYWYKQDSKKFLKIMFSYNNKELIINETVPNRFSPKSPDKAHLNLHINSLELGDSAVYFCASRLQGTGANTEAFFGQGTRLTVV.

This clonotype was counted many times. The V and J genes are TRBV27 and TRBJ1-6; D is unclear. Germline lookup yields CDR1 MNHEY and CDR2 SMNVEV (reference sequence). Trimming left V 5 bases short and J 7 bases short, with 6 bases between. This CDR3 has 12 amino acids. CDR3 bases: TGTGCCAGCAGTCCCACCAATTCACCCCTCCACTTT. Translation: CASSPTNSPLHF.

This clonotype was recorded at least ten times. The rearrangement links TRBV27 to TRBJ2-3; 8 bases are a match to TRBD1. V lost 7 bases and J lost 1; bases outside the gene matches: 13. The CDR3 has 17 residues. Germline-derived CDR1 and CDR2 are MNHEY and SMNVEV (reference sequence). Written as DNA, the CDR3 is TGTGCCAGCATCCCTTACCCAGGGGGCGATCGCACAGATACGCAGTATTTT. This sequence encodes CASIPYPGGDRTDTQYF.

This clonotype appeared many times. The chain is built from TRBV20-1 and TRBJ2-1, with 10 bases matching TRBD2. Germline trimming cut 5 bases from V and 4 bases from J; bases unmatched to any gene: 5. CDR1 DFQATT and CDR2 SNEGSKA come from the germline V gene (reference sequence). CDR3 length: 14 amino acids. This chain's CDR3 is CSAAWTSGYNEQFF. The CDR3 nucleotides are TGCAGTGCTGCCTGGACTAGCGGTTACAATGAGCAGTTCTTC.

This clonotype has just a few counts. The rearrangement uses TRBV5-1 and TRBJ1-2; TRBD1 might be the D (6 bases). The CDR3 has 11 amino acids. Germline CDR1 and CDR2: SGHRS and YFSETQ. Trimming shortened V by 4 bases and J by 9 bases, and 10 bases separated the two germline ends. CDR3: CASSLGARYTF. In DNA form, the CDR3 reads TGCGCCAGCAGCCTGGGGGCCCGCTACACCTTC.

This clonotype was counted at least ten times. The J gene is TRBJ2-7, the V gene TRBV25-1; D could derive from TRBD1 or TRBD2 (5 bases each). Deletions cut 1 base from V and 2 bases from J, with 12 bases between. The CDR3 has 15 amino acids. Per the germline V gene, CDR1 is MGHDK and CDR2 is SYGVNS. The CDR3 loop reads CASSESGTGTYEQYF. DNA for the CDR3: TGTGCCAGCAGTGAATCTGGGACGGGAACCTACGAGCAGTACTTC.

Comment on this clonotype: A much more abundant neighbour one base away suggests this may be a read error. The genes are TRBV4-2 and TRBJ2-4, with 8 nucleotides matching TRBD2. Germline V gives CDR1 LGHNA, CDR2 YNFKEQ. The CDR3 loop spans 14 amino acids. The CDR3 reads CASSRGLGLNTQYF. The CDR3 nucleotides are TGTGCCAGCAGCAGGGGACTAGGATTAAACACTCAGTACTTC.

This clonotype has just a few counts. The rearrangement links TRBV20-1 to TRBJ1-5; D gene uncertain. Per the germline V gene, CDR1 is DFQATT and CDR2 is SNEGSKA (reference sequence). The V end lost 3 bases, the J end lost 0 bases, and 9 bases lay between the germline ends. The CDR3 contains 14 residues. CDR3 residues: CSARPRYSNQPQHF. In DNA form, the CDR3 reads TGCAGTGCTAGGCCGCGTTATAGCAATCAGCCCCAGCATTTT.

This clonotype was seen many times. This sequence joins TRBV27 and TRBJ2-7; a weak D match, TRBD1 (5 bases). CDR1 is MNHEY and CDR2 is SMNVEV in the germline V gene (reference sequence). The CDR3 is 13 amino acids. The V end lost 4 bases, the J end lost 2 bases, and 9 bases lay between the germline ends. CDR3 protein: CASSWTRAYEQYF. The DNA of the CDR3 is TGTGCCAGCAGTTGGACCAGGGCCTACGAGCAGTACTTC.

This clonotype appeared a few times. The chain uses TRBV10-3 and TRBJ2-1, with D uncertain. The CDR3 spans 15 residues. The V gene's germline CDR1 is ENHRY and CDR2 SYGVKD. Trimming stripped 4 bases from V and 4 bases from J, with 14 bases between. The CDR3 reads CAISAATVGYNEQFF. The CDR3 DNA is TGTGCCATCAGTGCGGCGACGGTCGGGTACAATGAGCAGTTCTTC.

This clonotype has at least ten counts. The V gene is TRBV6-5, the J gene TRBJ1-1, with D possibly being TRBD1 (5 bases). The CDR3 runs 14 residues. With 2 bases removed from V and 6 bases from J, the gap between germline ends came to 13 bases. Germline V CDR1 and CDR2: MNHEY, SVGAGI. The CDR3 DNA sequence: TGTGCCAGCAGTTACGGTAGGGTAGGGGCTGAAGCTTTCTTT. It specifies CASSYGRVGAEAFF.

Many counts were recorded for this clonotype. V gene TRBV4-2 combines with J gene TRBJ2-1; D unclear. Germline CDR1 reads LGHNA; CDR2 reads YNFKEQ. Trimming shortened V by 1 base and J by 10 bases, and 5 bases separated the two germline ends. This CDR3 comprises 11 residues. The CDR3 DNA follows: TGTGCCAGCAGCCAAGCTGGCGAGCAGTTCTTC. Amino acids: CASSQAGEQFF.